This entry lists 25 T cell receptor beta chains sequenced from one sample in a study of blood T cell repertoires in COVID-19. Libraries were prepared by immunoSEQ multiplex PCR; TCRdb keeps only in-frame clonotypes and omits some of them. Of some 250,000 clones detected, approximately 85% appear once; the ten largest clones hold 1.5% to 2%. Sequenced: PBMCs or T cells enriched from blood (not recorded which). The receptor set was obtained from a woman between 50 and 59 years old who had recovered from COVID-19.

In its sample, this clone was seen a few times. The chain carries TRBV6-5 and TRBJ1-5; D call uncertain. This CDR3 spans 15 amino acids. V dropped 6 bases and J dropped 1 base, with 13 bases sitting between them. Per the germline V gene, CDR1 is MNHEY and CDR2 is SVGAGI. The CDR3: CASREQSKSNQPQHF. The CDR3 coding sequence is TGTGCCAGCAGGGAGCAAAGTAAAAGCAATCAGCCCCAGCATTTT.

This clone was detected only once. V and J are TRBV28 and TRBJ2-7, with 11 bases identical to TRBD2. Looked up from germline, CDR1 is MDHEN and CDR2 is SYDVKM. The CDR3 spans 14 residues. V was clipped by 10 bases and J by 1 base; unmatched bases: 6. CDR3 residues: CATNLAGGSYEQYF. The CDR3, as DNA: TGTGCCACCAATCTAGCGGGAGGATCCTACGAGCAGTACTTC.

This chain uses TRBV7-9 with TRBJ2-7; D unresolved. The CDR3 covers 14 residues. CDR1 is SEHNR and CDR2 is FQNEAQ in the germline V gene (reference sequence). The V gene lost 5 bases and the J gene lost 4 bases, with 15 bases spanning the gap. This CDR3 reads CASSRLQYSYEQYF. CDR3 DNA sequence: TGTGCCAGCAGCCGGCTACAGTACTCTTACGAGCAGTACTTC.

The chain is built from TRBV7-6 and TRBJ1-4, with unresolved D. The CDR3 is 14 amino acids. The V end lost 5 bases, the J end lost 7 bases, and 14 bases lay between the germline ends. Germline-derived CDR1 and CDR2 are SGHVS and FNYEAQ. In DNA form, the CDR3 reads TGTGCCAGCAGCCAAAATACCCCGGGTGAAAAACTGTTTTTT. Translating gives CASSQNTPGEKLFF.

This chain links TRBV7-2 with TRBJ2-5, with TRBD1 identical over 9 bases. This CDR3 has 14 amino acids. In germline, CDR1 is SGHTA, CDR2 FQGNSA. Losses at the gene ends were 4 bases for V and 4 bases for J; bases not matched to a gene: 4. Here the CDR3 DNA reads TGTGCCAGCAGCTCCGAACAGGGGGCAGAGACCCAGTACTTC. Residues: CASSSEQGAETQYF.

V is TRBV14 and J is TRBJ2-2, with TRBD2 matching 9 bases. Looked up from germline, CDR1 is SGHDN and CDR2 is FVKESK. This CDR3 has 16 amino acids. V trimming: 1 base; J trimming: 7 bases; junction bases outside the gene matches: 7. CDR3 sequence: CASSQGAGGPVGELFF. The CDR3 DNA sequence: TGTGCCAGCAGCCAAGGGGCGGGAGGGCCCGTCGGGGAGCTGTTTTTT.

The CDR3 protein is CASSTRTGPNYGYTF. The CDR3 DNA reads as TGCGCCAGCAGCACAAGGACAGGGCCTAACTATGGCTACACCTTC. The V gene is TRBV5-1, the J gene TRBJ1-2; 8 nucleotides align to TRBD1. Unmatched junction bases numbered 5, after V lost 4 bases and J lost 0 bases. In germline, CDR1 is SGHRS, CDR2 YFSETQ. The CDR3 extends over 15 amino acids.

The gene calls are TRBV19 and TRBJ1-2; possible D gene TRBD1, 6 bases. The CDR3 consists of 13 residues. Between the trimmed V and J ends, which lost 5 bases and 5 bases, there was a span of 12 bases. Germline values: CDR1 LNHDA, CDR2 SQIVND (reference sequence). In DNA form, the CDR3 reads TGTGCCAGTAGTGAGACAGGATTGTATGGCTACACCTTC. This gives the protein CASSETGLYGYTF.

V gene TRBV5-6 combines with J gene TRBJ1-4; D unclear. The germline V gene has CDR1 SGHDT and CDR2 YYEEEE. V was trimmed by 0 bases and J by 6 bases, leaving 6 bases between them. This CDR3 is 13 amino acids long. In DNA, the CDR3 is TGTGCCAGCAGCTTGGCTTCAGATGAAAAACTGTTTTTT. Protein sequence: CASSLASDEKLFF. Complete variable domain (other parts from reference TRBV5-6 and TRBJ1-4): DAGVTQSPTHLIKTRGQQVTLRCSPKSGHDTVSWYQQALGQGPQFIFQYYEEEERQRGNFPDRFSGHQFPNYSSELNVNALLLGDSALYLCASSLASDEKLFFGSGTQLSVL.

The J gene is TRBJ2-3, the V gene TRBV15; the D gene is possibly TRBD2 (7 bases). Trimming removed 1 base from V and 6 bases from J, with 14 bases in between. The germline gives CDR1 LNHNV, CDR2 YYDKDF (reference sequence). The CDR3 has 15 residues. The CDR3 bases are TGTGCCACCAGCAGAGTTGGCGGGGGCATGGATACGCAGTATTTT. This gives the protein CATSRVGGGMDTQYF.

The rearrangement joins TRBV27 to TRBJ2-5; a weak D match, TRBD2 (6 bases). Looked up from germline, CDR1 is MNHEY and CDR2 is SMNVEV (reference sequence). The CDR3 totals 15 residues. Trimming removed 4 bases from V and 2 bases from J, with 14 bases in between. This CDR3 is CASSSHDRGQETQYF. DNA of the CDR3: TGTGCCAGCAGTTCCCATGACCGGGGGCAAGAGACCCAGTACTTC.

The chain couples TRBV7-9 to TRBJ1-4; TRBD1 aligns across 7 bases. After removal of 3 bases from V and 8 bases from J, the junction contained 0 bases not matched to a gene. This CDR3 comprises 12 residues. CDR1 is SEHNR and CDR2 is FQNEAQ in the germline V gene (reference sequence). The CDR3 DNA follows: TGTGCCAGCAGCTTGGGACAGGAAAAACTGTTTTTT. Protein product: CASSLGQEKLFF.

The chain links TRBV5-1 to TRBJ2-5, with D hard to call. Trimming took off 1 base at V and 1 base at J, with 8 bases between the two ends. Germline V gene sequence: CDR1 SGHRS, CDR2 YFSETQ. The CDR3 has 14 amino acids. The CDR3 DNA is TGCGCCAGCAGCTTGTCGGGTCCCCAAGAGACCCAGTACTTC. Residues: CASSLSGPQETQYF.

The rearrangement links TRBV6-5 to TRBJ1-3; 8 bases match TRBD1. The V gene's germline CDR1 is MNHEY and CDR2 SVGAGI. V lost 4 bases, J lost 2 bases, and 7 bases stayed unmatched. The CDR3 spans 16 residues. The CDR3 sequence is CASSLGRGLTGNTIYF. The CDR3 DNA sequence: TGTGCCAGCAGTTTGGGCAGGGGGCTTACTGGAAACACCATATATTTT.

This chain uses TRBV24-1 with TRBJ1-3; 10 nucleotides match TRBD1. Germline-derived CDR1 and CDR2 are KGHDR and SFDVKD. J was trimmed by 6 bases and V by 4 bases; bases with no gene match: 5. The CDR3 consists of 15 residues. The CDR3 here is CATSDRTGGINTIYF. Written as DNA, the CDR3 is TGTGCCACCAGTGACCGGACAGGGGGTATAAACACCATATATTTT.

This chain uses TRBV7-8 with TRBJ2-7; D is undetermined. Germline V gives CDR1 SGHVS, CDR2 FQNEAQ. The CDR3 covers 12 residues. The V end was cut by 1 base, the J end by 6 bases, with 7 bases between. CDR3 DNA: TGTGCCAGCAGCTTAGAGCTCGGCGAGCAGTACTTC. Translating it yields CASSLELGEQYF.

V gene TRBV7-2 combines with J gene TRBJ2-6, with TRBD1 identical over 8 bases. The CDR3 contains 16 residues. Germline assignment: CDR1 SGHTA and CDR2 FQGNSA. The trim removed 3 bases at V and 3 bases at J, leaving 4 bases unmatched. The DNA for the CDR3 is TGTGCCAGCAGCTTCGGACAGGGCCTTGGGGCCAACGTCCTGACTTTC. Protein sequence: CASSFGQGLGANVLTF. Looking up the rest from reference TRBV7-2 and TRBJ2-6 gives the full variable domain: GAGVSQSPSNKVTEKGKDVELRCDPISGHTALYWYRQSLGQGLEFLIYFQGNSAPDKSGLPSDRFSAERTGGSVSTLTIQRTQQEDSAVYLCASSFGQGLGANVLTFGAGSRLTVL.

The rearrangement links TRBV5-1 to TRBJ2-3; possibly TRBD1 for D (6 bases). The V end was cut by 3 bases, the J end by 6 bases, with 14 bases between. The CDR3 totals 14 residues. Per the germline V gene, CDR1 is SGHRS and CDR2 is YFSETQ. The CDR3 sequence is CASSSGTTTDTQYF. DNA for the CDR3: TGCGCCAGCAGCTCCGGGACAACCACCGATACGCAGTATTTT.

This chain uses TRBV28 with TRBJ2-7, with 8 bases that match TRBD2. V lost 7 bases, J lost 9 bases, and 14 bases stayed unmatched. The CDR3 is made up of 14 amino acids. Germline V CDR1 and CDR2: MDHEN, SYDVKM. Here the CDR3 DNA reads TGTGCCAGCATGAGCGGGAGTTTGATAGTGAGGCAGTACTTC. It is translated as CASMSGSLIVRQYF.

The J gene is TRBJ1-2, the V gene TRBV28; a weak D match, TRBD1 (6 bases). The germline V gene has CDR1 MDHEN and CDR2 SYDVKM. Trimming stripped 2 bases from V and 5 bases from J, with 9 bases between. The CDR3 spans 13 residues. This chain's CDR3 is CASSLGTYYGYTF. The CDR3 DNA reads TGTGCCAGCAGTTTAGGGACATATTATGGCTACACCTTC.

V usage is TRBV25-1 and J usage is TRBJ1-2; TRBD1 matches at 9 bases. The ends lost 4 bases at V and 3 bases at J; junction bases unmatched: 3. Germline CDR1 is MGHDK and CDR2 is SYGVNS. This CDR3 region has 14 residues. CDR3 bases: TGTGCCAGCAGTGGGACAGGGGTCGACTATGGCTACACCTTC. It yields the protein CASSGTGVDYGYTF.

This clone has more than one count but fewer than ten. This chain links TRBV10-3 with TRBJ1-5; tentatively, D is TRBD1 (5 bases). The V and J ends lost 2 bases and 2 bases respectively, with 13 bases between them. Germline CDR1 is ENHRY and CDR2 is SYGVKD. The CDR3 has 16 amino acids. CDR3 loop: CAISEGGRWGNQPQHF. In nucleotides, the CDR3 is TGTGCCATCAGTGAGGGGGGGAGGTGGGGCAATCAGCCCCAGCATTTT.

This clone showed up just once. V is TRBV5-1 and J is TRBJ1-2; 11 nucleotides agree with TRBD1. Germline V gene lookup returns CDR1 SGHRS and CDR2 YFSETQ. V trimming: 0 bases; J trimming: 6 bases; junction bases outside the gene matches: 7. The CDR3 runs to 16 residues. The CDR3 nucleotides read TGCGCCAGCAGCTTGGAACTCCCGGGACAGGGGGATGGCTACACCTTC. Protein product: CASSLELPGQGDGYTF.

This clone was seen once. The V call is TRBV11-3, the J call TRBJ2-1, with D maybe TRBD2 (5 bases). Trimming took 3 bases from V and 3 from J, leaving 6 bases between them. The CDR3 totals 13 residues. CDR1 and CDR2 (germline): SGHNT, YENEEA. CDR3 sequence: CASSLTIYNEQFF. CDR3 DNA: TGTGCCAGCAGCTTGACTATCTACAATGAGCAGTTCTTC.

The V call is TRBV5-4, the J call TRBJ1-1, with D unclear. Germline loops: CDR1 SGHNT, CDR2 YYREEE (reference sequence). V shed 6 bases and J shed 2 bases, with 20 bases lying between them. The CDR3 is 16 amino acids. The CDR3 protein is CASIRLGGAFNTEAFF. Written as DNA, the CDR3 is TGTGCCAGCATTCGGCTCGGCGGCGCCTTCAACACTGAAGCTTTCTTT.